This T cell receptor (beta chain) was recorded in a study of blood T cell repertoires in COVID-19. The CDR3 length is 15 residues. Germline V gene sequence: CDR1 SGHRS, CDR2 YFSETQ. The trim removed 0 bases at V and 3 bases at J, leaving 2 bases unmatched. Participant ages covered about 18 to 95 years across approximately 25 US areas. About this clone: At the DNA level, this CDR3 is encoded by other sequences in the same sample as well.

In the source study's methods: Using reference gene primer amplification, nucleated cell counts were estimated. The repertoire was sequenced with immunoSEQ multiplex PCR; TCRdb's copy has only in-frame clones and lacks some. The V and J calls and clone size come from that table; D and trimming were worked out from the DNA. Of fewer than 350,000 clones in the sample, about 89% were seen once. This chain links TRBV5-1 with TRBJ2-3; 9 positions agree with TRBD2. The specimen was PBMCs or T cells enriched from blood (not recorded which). The TCR sequence derives from a woman between 40 and 50 years old who had recovered from COVID-19. The DNA for the CDR3 is TGCGCCAGCAGCTTGGGTAGCGGGGGAACAGATACGCAGTATTTT. It specifies CASSLGSGGTDTQYF.